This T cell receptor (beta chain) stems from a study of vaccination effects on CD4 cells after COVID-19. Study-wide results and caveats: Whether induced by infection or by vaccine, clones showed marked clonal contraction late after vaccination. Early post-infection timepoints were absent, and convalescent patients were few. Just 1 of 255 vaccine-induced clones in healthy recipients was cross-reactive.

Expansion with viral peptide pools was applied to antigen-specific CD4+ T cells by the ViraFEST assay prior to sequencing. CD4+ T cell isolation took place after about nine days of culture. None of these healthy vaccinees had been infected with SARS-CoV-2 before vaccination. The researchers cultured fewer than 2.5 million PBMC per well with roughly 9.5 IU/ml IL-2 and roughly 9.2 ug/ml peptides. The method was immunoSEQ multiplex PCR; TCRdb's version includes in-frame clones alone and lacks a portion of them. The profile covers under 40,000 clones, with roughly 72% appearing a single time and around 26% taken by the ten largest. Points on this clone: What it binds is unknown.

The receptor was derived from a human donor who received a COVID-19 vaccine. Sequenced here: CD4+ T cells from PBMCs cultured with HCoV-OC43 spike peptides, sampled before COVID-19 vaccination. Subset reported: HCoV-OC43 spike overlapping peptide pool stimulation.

CDR3 sequence (DNA): TGTGCCAGCAGCTTGGCCGGAAACACCATATATTTT. This encodes CASSLAGNTIYF. This chain links TRBV5-6 with TRBJ1-3, with D unresolved. Trimming stripped 0 bases from V and 4 bases from J, with 2 bases between. Per germline, CDR1 SGHDT and CDR2 YYEEEE. This CDR3 spans 12 amino acids.